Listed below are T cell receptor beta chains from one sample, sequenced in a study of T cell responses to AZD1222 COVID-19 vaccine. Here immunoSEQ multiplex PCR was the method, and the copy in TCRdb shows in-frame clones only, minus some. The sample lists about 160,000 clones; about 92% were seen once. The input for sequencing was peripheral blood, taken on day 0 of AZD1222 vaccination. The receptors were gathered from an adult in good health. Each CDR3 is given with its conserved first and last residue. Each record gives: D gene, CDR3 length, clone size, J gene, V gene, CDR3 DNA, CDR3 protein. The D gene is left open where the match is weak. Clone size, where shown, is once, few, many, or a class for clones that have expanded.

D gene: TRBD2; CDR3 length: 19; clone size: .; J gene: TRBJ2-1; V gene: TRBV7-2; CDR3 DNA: TGTGCCAGCAGCTTAGTAGGGACTAGCTGGGAGAGCTCCTACAATGAGCAGTTCTTC; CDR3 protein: CASSLVGTSWESSYNEQFF
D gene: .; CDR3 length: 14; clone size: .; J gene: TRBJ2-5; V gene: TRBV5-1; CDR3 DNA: TGCGCCAGCAGACAGGATCCGTACCAAGAGACCCAGTACTTC; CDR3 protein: CASRQDPYQETQYF
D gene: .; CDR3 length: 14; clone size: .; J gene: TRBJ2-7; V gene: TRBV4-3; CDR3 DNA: TGCGCCAGCAGCCCTAAAGGGGGAGCGGGCGAGCAGTACTTC; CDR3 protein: CASSPKGGAGEQYF
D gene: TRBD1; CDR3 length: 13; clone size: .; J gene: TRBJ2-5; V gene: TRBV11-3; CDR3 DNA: TGTGCCAGCAGCTCTACACAGGGGTTGACCCAGTACTTC; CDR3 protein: CASSSTQGLTQYF
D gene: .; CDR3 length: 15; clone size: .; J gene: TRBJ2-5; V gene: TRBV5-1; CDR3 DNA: TGCGCCAGCAGCTTCAGGGGCGGGCTCCAAGAGACCCAGTACTTC; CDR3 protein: CASSFRGGLQETQYF
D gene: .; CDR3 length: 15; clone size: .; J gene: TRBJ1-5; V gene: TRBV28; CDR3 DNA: .; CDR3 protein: CASSTSGEVYQPQHF
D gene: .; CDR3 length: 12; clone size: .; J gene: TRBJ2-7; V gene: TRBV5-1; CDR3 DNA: TGCGCCAGCAGCGCCCCCTCCTACGAGCAGTACTTC; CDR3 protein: CASSAPSYEQYF
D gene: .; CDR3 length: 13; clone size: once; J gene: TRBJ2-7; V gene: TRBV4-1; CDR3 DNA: TGCGCCAGCAGCCAAGGCCAGGGACGCGAGCAGTACTTC; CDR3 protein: CASSQGQGREQYF
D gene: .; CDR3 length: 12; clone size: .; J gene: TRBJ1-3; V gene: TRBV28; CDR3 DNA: TGTGCCAGCAGTTTTGCTGGAAACACCATATATTTT; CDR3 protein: CASSFAGNTIYF
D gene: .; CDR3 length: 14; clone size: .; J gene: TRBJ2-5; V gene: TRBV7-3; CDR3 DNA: TGTGCCAGCAGCTTAGGTTCCCCGGGGGAGACCCAGTACTTC; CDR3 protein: CASSLGSPGETQYF
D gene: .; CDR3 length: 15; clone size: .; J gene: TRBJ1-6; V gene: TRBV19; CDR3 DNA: TGTGCCAGTAGACTACGGGGGCTCGATAATTCACCCCTCCACTTT; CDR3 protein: CASRLRGLDNSPLHF
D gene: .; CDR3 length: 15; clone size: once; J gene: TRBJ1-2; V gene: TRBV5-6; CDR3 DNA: TGTGCCAGCAGCTTGGAGGGTGCGGGTACCTATGGCTACACCTTC; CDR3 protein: CASSLEGAGTYGYTF
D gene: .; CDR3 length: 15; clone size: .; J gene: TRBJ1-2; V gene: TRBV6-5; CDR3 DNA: TGTGCCAGCAGTTACTCGACAAGAGGGGAAGCTCCGCTCACCTTC; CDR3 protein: CASSYSTRGEAPLTF
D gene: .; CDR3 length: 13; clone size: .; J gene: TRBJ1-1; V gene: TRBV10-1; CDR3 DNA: TGCGCCAGCAGTGAGTCGGGGGCCGGTGAAGCTTTCTTT; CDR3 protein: CASSESGAGEAFF
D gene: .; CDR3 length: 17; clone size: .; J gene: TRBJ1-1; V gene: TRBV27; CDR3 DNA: TGTGCCAGTATGGTTGAGGGGCCATCCAGATTCGTCACTGAAGCTTTCTTT; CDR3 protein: CASMVEGPSRFVTEAFF
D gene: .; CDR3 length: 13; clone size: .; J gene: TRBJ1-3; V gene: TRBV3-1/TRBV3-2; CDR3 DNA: TGTGCCAGCAGGCCAGGCTCTGGAAACACCATATATTTT; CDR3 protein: CASRPGSGNTIYF
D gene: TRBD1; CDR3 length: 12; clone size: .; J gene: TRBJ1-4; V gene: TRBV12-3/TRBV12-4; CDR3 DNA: TGTGCCAGCGGGACAGACGATGAAAAACTGTTTTTT; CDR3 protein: CASGTDDEKLFF